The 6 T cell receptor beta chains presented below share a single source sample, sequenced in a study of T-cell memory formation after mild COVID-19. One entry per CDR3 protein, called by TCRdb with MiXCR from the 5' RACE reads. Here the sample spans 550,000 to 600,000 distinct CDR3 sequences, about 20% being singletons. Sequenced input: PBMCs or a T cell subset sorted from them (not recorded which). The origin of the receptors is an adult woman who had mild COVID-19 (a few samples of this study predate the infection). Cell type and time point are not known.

CDR3 in DNA: TGCAGCGTTGTAGGGGCGCCGGATGGCTACACCTTC. Protein sequence: CSVVGAPDGYTF. V usage is TRBV29-1 and J usage is TRBJ1-2; tentative D call: TRBD1 (5 bases). V was clipped by 4 bases and J by 6 bases, with 12 bases between them. CDR3 length: 12 residues. Germline lookup yields CDR1 SQVTM and CDR2 ANQGSEA.

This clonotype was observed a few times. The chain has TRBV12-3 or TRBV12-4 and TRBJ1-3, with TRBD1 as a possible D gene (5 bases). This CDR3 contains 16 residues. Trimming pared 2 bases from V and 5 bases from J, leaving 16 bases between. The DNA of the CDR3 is TGTGCCAGCAGTTTAACAGGCAGGGCGAAACGAAACACCATATATTTT. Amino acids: CASSLTGRAKRNTIYF.

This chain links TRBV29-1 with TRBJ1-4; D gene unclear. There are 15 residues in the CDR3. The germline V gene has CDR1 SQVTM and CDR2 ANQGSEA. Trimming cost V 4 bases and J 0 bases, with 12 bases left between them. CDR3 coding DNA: TGCAGCGTTGCGGGGTTAACAGCAACTAATGAAAAACTGTTTTTT. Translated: CSVAGLTATNEKLFF.

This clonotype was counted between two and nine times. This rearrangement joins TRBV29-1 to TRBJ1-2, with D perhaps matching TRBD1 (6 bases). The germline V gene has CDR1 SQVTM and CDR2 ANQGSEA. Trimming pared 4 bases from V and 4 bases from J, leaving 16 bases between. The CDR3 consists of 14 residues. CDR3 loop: CSVGPRGGVYGYTF. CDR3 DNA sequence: TGCAGCGTTGGGCCGAGGGGGGGCGTCTATGGCTACACCTTC.

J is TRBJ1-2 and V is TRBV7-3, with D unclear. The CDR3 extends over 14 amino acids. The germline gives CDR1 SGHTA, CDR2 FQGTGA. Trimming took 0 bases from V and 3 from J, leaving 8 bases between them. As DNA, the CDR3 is TGTGCCAGCAGCTTAACTAGGGAAGACTATGGCTACACCTTC. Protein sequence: CASSLTREDYGYTF.

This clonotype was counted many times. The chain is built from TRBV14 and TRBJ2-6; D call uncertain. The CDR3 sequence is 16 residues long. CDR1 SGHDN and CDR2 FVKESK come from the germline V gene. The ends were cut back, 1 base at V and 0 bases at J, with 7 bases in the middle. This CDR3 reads CASSQGGYSGANVLTF. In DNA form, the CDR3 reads TGTGCCAGCAGCCAAGGCGGATACTCTGGGGCCAACGTCCTGACTTTC.